This T cell receptor beta chain was sequenced for a study of radiotherapy plus CTLA-4 blockade in lung cancer. TCRdb's table, derived via immunoSEQ multiplex PCR, lists solely in-frame clones and lacks some. Among 60,000 to 85,000 clones listed, more than 85% were seen once. Germline assignment: CDR1 MNHEY and CDR2 SVGAGI. The CDR3 has 14 residues. Trimming removed 2 bases from V and 2 bases from J, with 9 bases in between. The sample was peripheral blood, taken from a patient treated with radiotherapy plus ipilimumab. The chain uses TRBV6-5 and TRBJ2-5; a weak D match, TRBD1 (6 bases). The TCR was taken from a human donor with non-small cell lung cancer who had stable disease on radiotherapy plus ipilimumab. The chain's CDR3 is CASSYSGQQETQYF. CDR3 in DNA: TGTGCCAGCAGTTACAGCGGACAGCAAGAGACCCAGTACTTC.